The 2 T cell receptor beta chains reported below all come from one sample, sequenced in a study of blood T cell repertoires in COVID-19. Assay used: immunoSEQ multiplex PCR; TCRdb lists only in-frame clones, some missing. Of around 300,000 clones in the sample, roughly 89% were seen once. Sequenced material: PBMCs or T cells enriched from blood (not recorded which). The receptors were sampled from a woman aged 40 to 50 who had recovered from COVID-19.

The CDR3 spells CASSQTAASYGYTF. The CDR3 DNA follows: TGTGCCAGCAGCCAAACGGCGGCATCCTATGGCTACACCTTC. V usage is TRBV3-1 (or the pseudogene TRBV3-2) and J usage is TRBJ1-2; D gene uncertain. Germline-derived CDR1 and CDR2 are LGHDT and YNNKEL (reference sequence). CDR3 size: 14 residues. V was pared by 2 bases and J by 4 bases, with 11 bases between.

V gene TRBV5-1 combines with J gene TRBJ2-2, with D possibly being TRBD2 (5 bases). The germline CDR1 and CDR2 sequences are SGHRS and YFSETQ. The CDR3 consists of 16 residues. Trimming removed 4 bases from V and 5 bases from J, with 18 bases in between. The CDR3 loop is CASSIRMERRTGELFF. DNA of the CDR3: TGCGCCAGCAGCATCCGTATGGAGCGGCGAACCGGGGAGCTGTTTTTT. Full variable domain (missing parts from reference TRBV5-1 and TRBJ2-2): KAGVTQTPRYLIKTRGQQVTLSCSPISGHRSVSWYQQTPGQGLQFLFEYFSETQRNKGNFPGRFSGRQFSNSRSEMNVSTLELGDSALYLCASSIRMERRTGELFFGEGSRLTVL.